A single sample gave rise to the 28 T cell receptor beta chains below, sequenced in a study of OX40 agonist ivuxolimab in advanced cancers. Data came from immunoSEQ multiplex PCR; TCRdb stores just in-frame clones and leaves some out. The sample yields about 100,000 clones, around 89% seen once. The input for sequencing was CD4+ or CD8+ T cells sorted from blood, taken in a trial of the OX40 agonist ivuxolimab. These receptor sequences come from an adult with an advanced solid tumor such as melanoma, head and neck, liver or kidney cancer.

The V gene is TRBV19, the J gene TRBJ1-4, with a weak D call TRBD1 (5 bases). Germline assignment: CDR1 LNHDA and CDR2 SQIVND (reference sequence). Trimming removed 11 bases from V and 3 bases from J, with 13 bases in between. The CDR3 extends over 13 amino acids. The CDR3, as DNA: TGTGCCTCCCGGGGCAGGTCTAATGAAAAACTGTTTTTT. Protein: CASRGRSNEKLFF.

The V call is TRBV5-4, the J call TRBJ1-1; weak D call: TRBD1 (5 bases). V lost 4 bases to trimming and J lost 0 bases, with 13 bases between them. The CDR3 runs to 15 residues. Germline V gives CDR1 SGHNT, CDR2 YYREEE (reference sequence). The CDR3 DNA reads as TGTGCCAGCAGCGTACCGGGACTCCTGAACACTGAAGCTTTCTTT. The encoded protein is CASSVPGLLNTEAFF.

The chain carries TRBV6-6 and TRBJ1-1; D unclear. In germline, CDR1 is MNHNY, CDR2 SVGAGI (reference sequence). This CDR3 contains 15 residues. Between the trimmed V and J ends, which lost 0 bases and 0 bases, there was a span of 8 bases. The CDR3 spells CASSYSRFLNTEAFF. CDR3 sequence (DNA): TGTGCCAGCAGTTACTCCAGGTTCCTGAACACTGAAGCTTTCTTT.

The chain combines TRBV5-1 with TRBJ1-4, with D perhaps TRBD1 (5 bases). Germline V gene sequence: CDR1 SGHRS, CDR2 YFSETQ. V was pared by 4 bases and J by 11 bases, with 15 bases between. There are 13 residues in the CDR3. CDR3 sequence (DNA): TGCGCCAGCAGCCCCCGAGGGGAGTCCAAACTGTTTTTT. It encodes CASSPRGESKLFF. The complete variable domain, with remaining parts taken from reference TRBV5-1 and TRBJ1-4, reads KAGVTQTPRYLIKTRGQQVTLSCSPISGHRSVSWYQQTPGQGLQFLFEYFSETQRNKGNFPGRFSGRQFSNSRSEMNVSTLELGDSALYLCASSPRGESKLFFGSGTQLSVL.

The V call is TRBV18, the J call TRBJ2-2; D is ambiguous. Per germline, CDR1 KGHSH and CDR2 LQKENI. V lost 2 bases and J lost 5, with 3 bases in between. This CDR3 region has 12 residues. The CDR3 protein is CASSPLTGELFF. CDR3 sequence (DNA): TGTGCCAGCTCACCATTGACCGGGGAGCTGTTTTTT.

The chain joins TRBV6-1 to TRBJ1-4, with D perhaps TRBD1 (6 bases). The CDR3 totals 15 residues. Deletions cut 2 bases from V and 8 bases from J, with 15 bases between. Per the germline V gene, CDR1 is MNHNS and CDR2 is SASEGT. The chain's CDR3 is CASSESGRGSEKLFF. The CDR3 DNA sequence: TGTGCCAGCAGTGAATCGGGCAGGGGCTCGGAAAAACTGTTTTTT.

The chain uses TRBV5-6 and TRBJ1-5; D unclear. Germline CDR1 SGHDT, CDR2 YYEEEE. V was trimmed by 1 base and J by 4 bases, leaving 9 bases between them. This CDR3 has 14 amino acids. CDR3 in DNA: TGTGCCAGCAGCTTGTCGGGTTCAAATCAGCCCCAGCATTTT. As protein: CASSLSGSNQPQHF.

The chain is built from TRBV5-1 and TRBJ2-5, with 7 nucleotides matching TRBD2. The CDR3 sequence is 14 residues long. V shed 5 bases and J 3 bases; nucleotides not matched to a gene: 7. Germline V gene lookup returns CDR1 SGHRS and CDR2 YFSETQ. CDR3 in amino acids: CASRPGGVEETQYF. The CDR3 region has the DNA TGCGCCAGCAGGCCTGGGGGGGTAGAAGAGACCCAGTACTTC.

This clone was observed a single time. V usage is TRBV6-5 and J usage is TRBJ1-1; possibly TRBD1 for D (6 bases). The germline V gene encodes CDR1 MNHEY and CDR2 SVGAGI. Trimming stripped 2 bases from V and 3 bases from J, with 16 bases between. CDR3 size: 16 residues. CDR3 region: CASSYDFWGADTEAFF. CDR3 bases: TGTGCCAGCAGTTACGACTTTTGGGGGGCGGACACTGAAGCTTTCTTT.

The CDR3 reads CASSQAGGWNSPLHF. The CDR3 region has the DNA TGTGCCAGCAGCCAAGCCGGGGGCTGGAATTCACCCCTCCACTTT. The chain is built from TRBV14 and TRBJ1-6; D may be TRBD1 (6 bases). Per germline, CDR1 SGHDN and CDR2 FVKESK. V lost 1 base and J 7 bases, leaving 11 bases between the germline ends. The CDR3 runs to 15 residues.

The chain has TRBV6-1 and TRBJ2-2; D tentatively fits TRBD1 or TRBD2 (5 bases each). With 10 bases removed from V and 2 bases from J, the gap between germline ends came to 14 bases. This CDR3 spans 14 amino acids. Germline V gene data show CDR1 as MNHNS and CDR2 as SASEGT. The chain's CDR3 is CATNLGGNTGELFF. Here the CDR3 DNA reads TGTGCCACCAATCTTGGGGGTAACACCGGGGAGCTGTTTTTT.

This clone appeared once. The V gene is TRBV30, the J gene TRBJ2-7; the D is unclear. The V gene's germline CDR1 is GTSNPN and CDR2 SVGIG (reference sequence). The CDR3 runs to 11 residues. Trimming shortened V by 5 bases and J by 1 base, and 6 bases separated the two germline ends. The CDR3 sequence is CAWARSYEQYF. The CDR3 bases are TGTGCCTGGGCCCGATCCTACGAGCAGTACTTC.

The V gene is TRBV6-5, the J gene TRBJ1-2; D may be TRBD1 (5 bases). Trimming cost V 2 bases and J 4 bases, with 14 bases left between them. Germline CDR1 reads MNHEY; CDR2 reads SVGAGI. CDR3 length: 15 residues. The CDR3 loop reads CASSYLSTAGYGYTF. The CDR3 nucleotides read TGTGCCAGCAGTTACCTCTCGACAGCAGGCTATGGCTACACCTTC.

J is TRBJ2-1 and V is TRBV6-6; possible D gene TRBD2, 5 bases. The germline gives CDR1 MNHNY, CDR2 SVGAGI (reference sequence). Trimming cost V 2 bases and J 7 bases, with 9 bases left between them. This CDR3 comprises 13 residues. In DNA form, the CDR3 reads TGTGCCAGCAGTTACCCGCCGGGGAATGAGCAGTTCTTC. This codes for CASSYPPGNEQFF.

This chain joins TRBV19 and TRBJ1-5, with TRBD1 identical over 7 bases. Germline V gives CDR1 LNHDA, CDR2 SQIVND (reference sequence). V dropped 7 bases and J dropped 7; count of bases not matched to a gene: 16. This CDR3 has 16 residues. The CDR3 coding sequence is TGTGCCAGTACCACCAGGGGGGGGGCGGGCGGCCAGCCCCAGCATTTT. Its translation: CASTTRGGAGGQPQHF.

The chain is built from TRBV2 and TRBJ2-3, with 14 bases identical to TRBD2. The CDR3 consists of 15 residues. The germline V gene has CDR1 SNHLY and CDR2 FYNNEI. Trimming removed 6 bases from V and 7 bases from J; junction bases left unmatched: 6. CDR3 region: CASRATSGRENTQYF. In DNA form, the CDR3 reads TGTGCCAGCAGGGCGACTAGCGGGAGGGAAAATACGCAGTATTTT.

The gene calls are TRBV5-1 and TRBJ2-7, with D uncertain. V was shortened by 2 bases and J by 3 bases, with 9 bases between the two germline ends. The length of the CDR3 is 13 residues. Germline loops: CDR1 SGHRS, CDR2 YFSETQ. CDR3 protein: CASSFGPDYEQYF. DNA of the CDR3: TGCGCCAGCAGCTTTGGTCCTGACTACGAGCAGTACTTC. Based on the CDR3 plus reference TRBV5-1 and TRBJ2-7, the full variable domain is KAGVTQTPRYLIKTRGQQVTLSCSPISGHRSVSWYQQTPGQGLQFLFEYFSETQRNKGNFPGRFSGRQFSNSRSEMNVSTLELGDSALYLCASSFGPDYEQYFGPGTRLTVT.

This sequence joins TRBV9 and TRBJ2-7, with TRBD1 as a possible D gene (6 bases). This CDR3 has 15 amino acids. Germline V gene sequence: CDR1 SGDLS, CDR2 YYNGEE. Trimming removed 3 bases from V and 2 bases from J, with 15 bases in between. The DNA of the CDR3 is TGTGCCAGCAGCGCCTCCGGGACATTAACCTACGAGCAGTACTTC. Translation: CASSASGTLTYEQYF.

V is TRBV6-1 and J is TRBJ1-1; D is undetermined. CDR3 size: 12 residues. From germline, CDR1 is MNHNS and CDR2 SASEGT. The V end was cut by 4 bases, the J end by 4 bases, with 7 bases between. CDR3 nucleotide sequence: TGTGCCAGCAGTGGATGGATCACTGAAGCTTTCTTT. Translating gives CASSGWITEAFF.

The CDR3 loop is CASSVAGLSSYNEQFF. The CDR3 coding sequence is TGTGCCAGCAGCGTAGCAGGGCTGAGCTCCTACAATGAGCAGTTCTTC. The rearrangement uses TRBV9 and TRBJ2-1; D may be TRBD1 (5 bases). Between the trimmed V and J ends, which lost 0 bases and 0 bases, there was a span of 10 bases. The CDR3 extends over 16 amino acids. CDR1 and CDR2 (germline): SGDLS, YYNGEE.

The rearrangement uses TRBV27 and TRBJ1-3; D remains ambiguous. CDR1 is MNHEY, CDR2 SMNVEV, per germline (reference sequence). This CDR3 region has 12 residues. V was cut by 7 bases and J by 8 bases, with 12 bases left in between. CDR3 nucleotide sequence: TGTGCCAGCAACTACCTCCAGGACACCATATATTTT. It is translated as CASNYLQDTIYF.

This chain joins TRBV6-5 and TRBJ1-2, with a tentative D call TRBD1 (6 bases). Germline V CDR1 and CDR2: MNHEY, SVGAGI. V lost 7 bases and J lost 8, with 17 bases in between. The CDR3 runs 13 residues. The CDR3 nucleotides read TGTGCCAGCACCCCCGGGGGCACCCGAGGCTACACCTTC. This gives the protein CASTPGGTRGYTF.

The rearrangement joins TRBV7-9 to TRBJ2-1; 13 bases agree with TRBD2. Per the germline V gene, CDR1 is SEHNR and CDR2 is FQNEAQ (reference sequence). This CDR3 is built from 14 residues. Germline trimming cut 8 bases from V and 5 bases from J; bases unmatched to any gene: 3. CDR3 amino acids: CASGGLAGNNEQFF. CDR3 in DNA: TGTGCCAGCGGGGGACTAGCGGGGAACAATGAGCAGTTCTTC.

The V call is TRBV11-3, the J call TRBJ2-3, with 8 bases aligning to TRBD1. Germline V gives CDR1 SGHNT, CDR2 YENEEA. Trimming took 5 bases from V and 2 from J; bases not matched to a gene: 6. The CDR3 is 15 residues long. This CDR3 reads CASSSGTGFTDTQYF. The CDR3 DNA is TGTGCCAGCAGCAGTGGGACAGGATTCACAGATACGCAGTATTTT.

The chain uses TRBV6-5 and TRBJ1-1; maybe TRBD1 (6 bases). CDR1 is MNHEY, CDR2 SVGAGI, per germline. V lost 3 bases and J lost 2, with 16 bases in between. The CDR3 has 16 amino acids. The CDR3 loop reads CASSYLTQGTNTEAFF. CDR3 in DNA: TGTGCCAGCAGTTATCTTACACAGGGTACCAACACTGAAGCTTTCTTT.

This clone was seen more than once but under ten times. The chain uses TRBV9 and TRBJ1-6; D is uncertain. Between the trimmed V and J ends, which lost 0 bases and 8 bases, there was a span of 9 bases. The CDR3 contains 14 residues. The germline V gene encodes CDR1 SGDLS and CDR2 YYNGEE. This chain's CDR3 is CASSVVGSDSPLHF. CDR3 DNA sequence: TGTGCCAGCAGCGTAGTCGGCAGCGATTCACCCCTCCACTTT.

The chain uses TRBV10-1 and TRBJ2-1; D possibly corresponds to TRBD1 (6 bases). Looked up from germline, CDR1 is WNHNN and CDR2 is SYGVQD (reference sequence). The length of the CDR3 is 14 residues. Trimming removed 6 bases at V and 1 base at J, with 10 bases between. The CDR3: CASSDQGSYNEQFF. CDR3 nucleotide sequence: TGCGCCAGCAGCGATCAGGGGTCCTACAATGAGCAGTTCTTC.

This sequence joins TRBV19 and TRBJ1-1; no definite D call. The CDR3 sequence is 13 residues long. Per the germline V gene, CDR1 is LNHDA and CDR2 is SQIVND (reference sequence). V was trimmed by 7 bases and J by 2 bases, leaving 11 bases between them. Written as DNA, the CDR3 is TGTGCCAGTAAGTTCCTGGTCAACACTGAAGCTTTCTTT. Residues: CASKFLVNTEAFF.